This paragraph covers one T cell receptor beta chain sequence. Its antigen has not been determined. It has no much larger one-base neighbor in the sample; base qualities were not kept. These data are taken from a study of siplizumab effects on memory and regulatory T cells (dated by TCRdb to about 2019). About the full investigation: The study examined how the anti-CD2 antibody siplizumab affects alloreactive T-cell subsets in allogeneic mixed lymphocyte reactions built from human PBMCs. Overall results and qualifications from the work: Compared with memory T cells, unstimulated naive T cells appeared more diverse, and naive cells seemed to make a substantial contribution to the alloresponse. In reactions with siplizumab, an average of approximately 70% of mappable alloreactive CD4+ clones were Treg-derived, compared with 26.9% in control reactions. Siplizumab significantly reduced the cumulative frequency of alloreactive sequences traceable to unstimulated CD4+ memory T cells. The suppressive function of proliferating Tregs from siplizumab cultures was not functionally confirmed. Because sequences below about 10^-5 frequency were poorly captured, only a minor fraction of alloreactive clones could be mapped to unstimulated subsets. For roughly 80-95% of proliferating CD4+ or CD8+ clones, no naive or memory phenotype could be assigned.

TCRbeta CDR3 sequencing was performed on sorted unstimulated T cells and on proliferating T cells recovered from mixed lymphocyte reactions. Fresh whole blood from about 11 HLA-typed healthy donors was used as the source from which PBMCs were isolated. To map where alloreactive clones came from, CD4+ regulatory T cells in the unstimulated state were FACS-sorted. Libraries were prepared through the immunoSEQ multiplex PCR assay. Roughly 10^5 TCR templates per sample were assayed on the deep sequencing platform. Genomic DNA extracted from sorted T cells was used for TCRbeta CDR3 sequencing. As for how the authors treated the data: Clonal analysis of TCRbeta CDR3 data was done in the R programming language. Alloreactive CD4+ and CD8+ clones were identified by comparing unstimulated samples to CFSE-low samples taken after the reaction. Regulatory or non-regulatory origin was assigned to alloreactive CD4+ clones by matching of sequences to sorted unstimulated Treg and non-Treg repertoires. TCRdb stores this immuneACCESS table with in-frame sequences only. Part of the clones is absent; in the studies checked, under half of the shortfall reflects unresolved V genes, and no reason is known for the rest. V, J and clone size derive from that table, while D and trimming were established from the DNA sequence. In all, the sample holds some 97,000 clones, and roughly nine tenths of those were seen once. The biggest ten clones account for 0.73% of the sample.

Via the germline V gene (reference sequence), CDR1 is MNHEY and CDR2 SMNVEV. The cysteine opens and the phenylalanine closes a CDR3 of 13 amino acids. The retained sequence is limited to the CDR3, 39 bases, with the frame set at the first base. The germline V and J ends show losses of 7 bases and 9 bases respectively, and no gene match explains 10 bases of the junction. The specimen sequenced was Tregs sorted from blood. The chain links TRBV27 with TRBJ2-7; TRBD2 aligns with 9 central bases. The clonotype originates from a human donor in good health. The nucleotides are TGTGCCAGCACGGTAGCGGGAGATCTAGTGCAGTACTTC. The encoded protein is CASTVAGDLVQYF.